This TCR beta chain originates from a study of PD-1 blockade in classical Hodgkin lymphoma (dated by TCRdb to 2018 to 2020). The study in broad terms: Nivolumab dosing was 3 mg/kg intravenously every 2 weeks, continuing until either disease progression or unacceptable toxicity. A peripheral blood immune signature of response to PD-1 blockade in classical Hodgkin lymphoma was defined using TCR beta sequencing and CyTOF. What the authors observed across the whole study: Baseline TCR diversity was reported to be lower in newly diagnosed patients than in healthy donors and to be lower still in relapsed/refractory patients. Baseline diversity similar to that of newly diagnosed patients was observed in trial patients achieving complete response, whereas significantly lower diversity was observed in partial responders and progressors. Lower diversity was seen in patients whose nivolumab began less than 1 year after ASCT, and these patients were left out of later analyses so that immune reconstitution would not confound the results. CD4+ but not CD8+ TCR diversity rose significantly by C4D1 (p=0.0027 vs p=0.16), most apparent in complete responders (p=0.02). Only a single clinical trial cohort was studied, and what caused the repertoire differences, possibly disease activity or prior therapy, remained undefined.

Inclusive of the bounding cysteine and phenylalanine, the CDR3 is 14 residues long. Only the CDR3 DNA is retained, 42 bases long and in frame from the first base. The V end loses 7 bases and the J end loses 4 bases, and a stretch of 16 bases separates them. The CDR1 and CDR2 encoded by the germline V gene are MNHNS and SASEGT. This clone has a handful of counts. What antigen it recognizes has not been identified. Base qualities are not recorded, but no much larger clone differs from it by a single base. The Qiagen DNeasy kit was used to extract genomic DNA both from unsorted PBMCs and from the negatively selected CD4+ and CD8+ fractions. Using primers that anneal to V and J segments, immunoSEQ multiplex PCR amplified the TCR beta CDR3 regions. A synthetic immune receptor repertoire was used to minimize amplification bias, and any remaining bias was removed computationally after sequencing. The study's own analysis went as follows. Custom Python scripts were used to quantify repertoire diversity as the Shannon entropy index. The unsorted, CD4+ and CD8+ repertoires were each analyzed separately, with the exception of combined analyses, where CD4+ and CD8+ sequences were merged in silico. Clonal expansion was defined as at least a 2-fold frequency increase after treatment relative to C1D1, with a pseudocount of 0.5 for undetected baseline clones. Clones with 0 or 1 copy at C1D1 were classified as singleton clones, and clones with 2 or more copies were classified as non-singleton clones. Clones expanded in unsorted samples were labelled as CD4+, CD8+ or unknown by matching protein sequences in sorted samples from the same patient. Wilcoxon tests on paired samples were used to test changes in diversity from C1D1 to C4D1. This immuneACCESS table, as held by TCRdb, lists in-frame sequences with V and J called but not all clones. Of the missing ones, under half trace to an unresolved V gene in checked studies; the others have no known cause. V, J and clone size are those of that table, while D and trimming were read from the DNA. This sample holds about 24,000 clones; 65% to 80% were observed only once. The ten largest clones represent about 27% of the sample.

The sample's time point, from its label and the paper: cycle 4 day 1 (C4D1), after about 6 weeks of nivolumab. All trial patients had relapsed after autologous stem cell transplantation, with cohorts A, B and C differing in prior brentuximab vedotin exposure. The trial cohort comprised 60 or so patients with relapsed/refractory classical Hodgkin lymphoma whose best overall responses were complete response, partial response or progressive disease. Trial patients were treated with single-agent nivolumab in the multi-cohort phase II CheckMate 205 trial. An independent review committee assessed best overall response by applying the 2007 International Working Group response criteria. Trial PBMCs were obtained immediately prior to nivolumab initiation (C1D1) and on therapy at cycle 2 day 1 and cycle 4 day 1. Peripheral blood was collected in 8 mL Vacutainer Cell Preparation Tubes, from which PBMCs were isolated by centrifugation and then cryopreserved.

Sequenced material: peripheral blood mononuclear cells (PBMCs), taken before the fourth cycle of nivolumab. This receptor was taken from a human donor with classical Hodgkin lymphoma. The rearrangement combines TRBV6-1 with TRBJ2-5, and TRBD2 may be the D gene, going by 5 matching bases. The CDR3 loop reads CASTSRGTGETQYF. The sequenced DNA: TGTGCCAGCACCTCTCGGGGTACTGGAGAGACCCAGTACTTC.